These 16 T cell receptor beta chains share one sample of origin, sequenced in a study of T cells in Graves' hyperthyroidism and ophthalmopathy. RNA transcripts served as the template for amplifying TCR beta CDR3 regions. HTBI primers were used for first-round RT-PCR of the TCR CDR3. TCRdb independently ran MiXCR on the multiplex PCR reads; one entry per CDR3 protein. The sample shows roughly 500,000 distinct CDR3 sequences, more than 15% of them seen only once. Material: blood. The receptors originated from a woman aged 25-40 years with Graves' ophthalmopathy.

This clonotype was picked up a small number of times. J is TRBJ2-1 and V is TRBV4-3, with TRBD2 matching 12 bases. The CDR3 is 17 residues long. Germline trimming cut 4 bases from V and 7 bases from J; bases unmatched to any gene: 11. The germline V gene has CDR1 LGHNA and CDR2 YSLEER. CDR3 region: CASSLSLGLAGSNEQFF. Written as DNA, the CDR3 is TGCGCCAGCAGCCTCTCACTTGGACTAGCGGGATCAAATGAGCAGTTCTTC.

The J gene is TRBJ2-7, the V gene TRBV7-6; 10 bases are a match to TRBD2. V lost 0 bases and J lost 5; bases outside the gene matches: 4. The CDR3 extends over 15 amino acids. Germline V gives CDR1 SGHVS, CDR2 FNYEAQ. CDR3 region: CASSLAAGGSDEQYF. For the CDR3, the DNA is TGTGCCAGCAGCTTAGCAGCGGGAGGGAGCGACGAGCAGTACTTC. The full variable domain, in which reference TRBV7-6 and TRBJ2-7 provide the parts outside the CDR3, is GAGVSQSPRYKVTKRGQDVALRCDPISGHVSLYWYRQALGQGPEFLTYFNYEAQQDKSGLPNDRFSAERPEGSISTLTIQRTEQRDSAMYRCASSLAAGGSDEQYFGPGTRLTVT.

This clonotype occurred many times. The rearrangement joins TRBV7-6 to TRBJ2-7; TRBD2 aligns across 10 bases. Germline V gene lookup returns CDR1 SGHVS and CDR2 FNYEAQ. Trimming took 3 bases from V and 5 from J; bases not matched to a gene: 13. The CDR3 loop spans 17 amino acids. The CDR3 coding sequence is TGTGCCAGCAGCTTGAGGCTAGCGGGAGTGGGCGGGAACGAGCAGTACTTC. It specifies CASSLRLAGVGGNEQYF.

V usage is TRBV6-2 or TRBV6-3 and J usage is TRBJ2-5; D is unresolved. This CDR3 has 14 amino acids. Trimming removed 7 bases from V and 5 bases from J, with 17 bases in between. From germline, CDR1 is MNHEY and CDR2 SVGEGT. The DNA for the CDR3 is TGTGCCAGCAATCGACCATCGGATGGGGAGACCCAGTACTTC. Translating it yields CASNRPSDGETQYF.

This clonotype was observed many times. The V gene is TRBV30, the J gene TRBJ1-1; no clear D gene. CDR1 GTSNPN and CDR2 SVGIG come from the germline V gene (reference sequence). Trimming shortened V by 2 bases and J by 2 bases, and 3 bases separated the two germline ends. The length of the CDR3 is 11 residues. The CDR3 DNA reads TGTGCCTGGAGTCTAAACACTGAAGCTTTCTTT. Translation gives CAWSLNTEAFF.

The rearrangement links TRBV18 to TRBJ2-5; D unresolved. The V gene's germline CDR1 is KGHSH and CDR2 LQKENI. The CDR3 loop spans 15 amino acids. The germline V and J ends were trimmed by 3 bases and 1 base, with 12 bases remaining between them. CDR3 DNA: TGTGCCAGCTCACCCTCTCTTGGCGTCCAAGAGACCCAGTACTTC. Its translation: CASSPSLGVQETQYF.

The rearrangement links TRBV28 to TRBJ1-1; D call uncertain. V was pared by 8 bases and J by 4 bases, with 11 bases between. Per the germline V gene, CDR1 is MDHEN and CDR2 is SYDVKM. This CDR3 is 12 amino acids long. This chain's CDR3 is CASLDKGTEAFF. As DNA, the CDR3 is TGTGCCAGCCTCGACAAAGGCACTGAAGCTTTCTTT.

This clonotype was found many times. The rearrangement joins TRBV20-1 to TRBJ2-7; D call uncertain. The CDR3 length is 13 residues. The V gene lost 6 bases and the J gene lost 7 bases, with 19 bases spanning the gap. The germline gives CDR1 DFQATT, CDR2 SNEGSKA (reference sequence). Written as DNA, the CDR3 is TGCAGTGCATTGCCTATCGGAATGGGGGAGCAGTACTTC. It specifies CSALPIGMGEQYF.

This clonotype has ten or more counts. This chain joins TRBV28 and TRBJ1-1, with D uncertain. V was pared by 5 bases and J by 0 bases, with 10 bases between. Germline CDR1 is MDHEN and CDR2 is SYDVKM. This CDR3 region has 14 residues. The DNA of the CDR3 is TGTGCCAGCAGTCCCACCCAGATGAACACTGAAGCTTTCTTT. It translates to CASSPTQMNTEAFF.

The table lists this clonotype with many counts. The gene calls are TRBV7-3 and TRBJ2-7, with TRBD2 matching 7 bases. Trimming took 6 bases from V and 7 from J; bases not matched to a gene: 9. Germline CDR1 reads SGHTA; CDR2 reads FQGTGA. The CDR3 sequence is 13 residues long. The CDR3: CASSPVSGEEQYF. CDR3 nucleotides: TGTGCCAGCAGTCCTGTGAGCGGGGAAGAGCAGTACTTC.

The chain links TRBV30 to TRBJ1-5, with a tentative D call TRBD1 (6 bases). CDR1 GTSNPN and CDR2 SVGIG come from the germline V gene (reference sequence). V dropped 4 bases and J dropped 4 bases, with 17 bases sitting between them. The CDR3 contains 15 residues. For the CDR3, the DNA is TGTGCCTGGACCCCCGCCGGGACACTAAATCAGCCCCAGCATTTT. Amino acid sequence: CAWTPAGTLNQPQHF.

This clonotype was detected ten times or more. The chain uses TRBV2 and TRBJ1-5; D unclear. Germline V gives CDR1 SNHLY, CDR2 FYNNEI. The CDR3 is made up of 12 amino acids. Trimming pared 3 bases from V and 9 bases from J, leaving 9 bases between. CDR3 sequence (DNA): TGTGCCAGCAGTGACACCTCTGGGCCCCAGCATTTT. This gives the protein CASSDTSGPQHF. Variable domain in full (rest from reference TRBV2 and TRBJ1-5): EPEVTQTPSHQVTQMGQEVILRCVPISNHLYFYWYRQILGQKVEFLVSFYNNEISEKSEIFDDQFSVERPDGSNFTLKIRSTKLEDSAMYFCASSDTSGPQHFGDGTRLSIL.

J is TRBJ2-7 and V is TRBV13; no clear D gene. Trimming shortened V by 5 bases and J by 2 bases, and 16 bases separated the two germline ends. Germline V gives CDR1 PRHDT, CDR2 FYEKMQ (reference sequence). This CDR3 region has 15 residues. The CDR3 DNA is TGTGCCAGCAGCCAAAGGGTTTCGCTGACCTACGAGCAGTACTTC. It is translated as CASSQRVSLTYEQYF. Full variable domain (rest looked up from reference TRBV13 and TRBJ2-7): AAGVIQSPRHLIKEKRETATLKCYPIPRHDTVYWYQQGPGQDPQFLISFYEKMQSDKGSIPDRFSAQQFSDYHSELNMSSLELGDSALYFCASSQRVSLTYEQYFGPGTRLTVT.

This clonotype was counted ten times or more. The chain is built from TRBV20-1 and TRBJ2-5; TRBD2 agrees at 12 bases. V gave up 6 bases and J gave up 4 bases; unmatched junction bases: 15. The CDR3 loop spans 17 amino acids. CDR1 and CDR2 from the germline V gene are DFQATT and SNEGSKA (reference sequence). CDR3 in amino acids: CSANKWTSGDVAETQYF. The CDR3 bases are TGCAGTGCCAATAAATGGACTAGCGGGGACGTAGCAGAGACCCAGTACTTC.

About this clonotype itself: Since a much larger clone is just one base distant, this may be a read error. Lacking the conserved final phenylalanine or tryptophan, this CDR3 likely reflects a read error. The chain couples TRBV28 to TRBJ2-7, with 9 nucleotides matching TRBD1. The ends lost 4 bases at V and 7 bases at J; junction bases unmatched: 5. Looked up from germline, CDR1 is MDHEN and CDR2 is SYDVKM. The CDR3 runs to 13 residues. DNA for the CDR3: TGTGCCAGCAGTTGGACAGGGGCAAGGGAGCAGTACCTC. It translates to CASSWTGAREQYL.

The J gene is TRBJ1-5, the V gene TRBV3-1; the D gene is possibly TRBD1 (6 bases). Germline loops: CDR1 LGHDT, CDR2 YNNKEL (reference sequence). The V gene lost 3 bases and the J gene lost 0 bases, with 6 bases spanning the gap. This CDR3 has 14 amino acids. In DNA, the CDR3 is TGTGCCAGCAGCCAGGGACATAGCAATCAGCCCCAGCATTTT. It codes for CASSQGHSNQPQHF.